A selection of T cell receptor beta chains follows, all from one sample in a study of neurological immune-mediated disorders. TCRdb redid the calling of the 5' RACE reads with MiXCR, one entry per CDR3 protein. The data contain more than 75,000 distinct CDR3 sequences, under 4.5% of them singletons. Sequences were obtained from PBMCs. The receptor set was obtained from a woman between 50 and 59 years old with multiple sclerosis. The CDR3 runs from the conserved cysteine through the conserved F or W. A D gene is named only where the DNA matches it firmly. Size values are once, few and many counts, or a class for expanded clones, and some rows have none.

D,J,size,V,DNA,CDR3
NA,TRBJ2-7,few,TRBV18,TGTGCCAGCTCACCACTTTCGGGCTACGAGCAGTACTTC,CASSPLSGYEQYF
TRBD2,TRBJ2-7,many,TRBV7-2,TGTGCCAGCAGCCCGCTTGCGGGGGGCTCCTACGAGCAGTACTTC,CASSPLAGGSYEQYF
TRBD1,TRBJ1-2,many,TRBV5-1,TGCGCCAGCAGCAAAGGACAGGCGCGCCTGGACTATGGCTACACCTTC,CASSKGQARLDYGYTF
NA,TRBJ1-6,many,TRBV7-2,TGTGCCAGCAGCTTAGTAGGGGAGGGGTATAATTCACCCCTCCACTTT,CASSLVGEGYNSPLHF
TRBD1,TRBJ1-6,NA,TRBV5-1,TGCGCCAGCAGCGCGGGACAGGGGCTTCAACTCCTCCACTTT,CASSAGQGLQLLHF
NA,TRBJ2-7,many,TRBV6-5,TGTGCCAGCGGACAAACCTACGAGCAGTACTTC,CASGQTYEQYF
NA,TRBJ1-6,few,TRBV4-3,TGCGCCAGCAGCCTTCACCACCTCACAGGGTCAACCCTCAACTTT,CASSLHHLTGSTLNF
NA,TRBJ2-5,many,TRBV7-6,TGTGCCAGCAGCCCGGGTAGGGAGACCCAGTACTTC,CASSPGRETQYF
TRBD1,TRBJ2-7,many,TRBV6-2/TRBV6-3,TGTGCCAGCAGTTACTCCCCGACAGGGAGCTCCTACGAGCAGTACTTC,CASSYSPTGSSYEQYF
NA,TRBJ1-6,many,TRBV5-5,TGTGCCAGCAGCCGGACCGGGGGAAAAGAGTCACCCCTCCACTTT,CASSRTGGKESPLHF